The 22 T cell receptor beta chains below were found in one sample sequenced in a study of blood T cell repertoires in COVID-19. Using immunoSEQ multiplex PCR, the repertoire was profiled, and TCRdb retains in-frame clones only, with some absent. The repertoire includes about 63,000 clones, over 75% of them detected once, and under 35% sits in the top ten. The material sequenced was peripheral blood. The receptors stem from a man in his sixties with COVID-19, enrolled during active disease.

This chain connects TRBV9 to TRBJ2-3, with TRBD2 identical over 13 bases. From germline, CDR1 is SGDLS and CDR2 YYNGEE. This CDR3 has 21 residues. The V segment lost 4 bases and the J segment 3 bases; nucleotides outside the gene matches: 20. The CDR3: CASSSRTAGLAGVPGTDTQYF. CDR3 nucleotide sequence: TGTGCCAGCAGCTCCAGGACAGCCGGACTAGCGGGAGTGCCCGGAACAGATACGCAGTATTTT. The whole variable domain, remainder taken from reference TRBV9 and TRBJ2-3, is DSGVTQTPKHLITATGQRVTLRCSPRSGDLSVYWYQQSLDQGLQFLIQYYNGEERAKGNILERFSAQQFPDLHSELNLSSLELGDSALYFCASSSRTAGLAGVPGTDTQYFGPGTRLTVL.

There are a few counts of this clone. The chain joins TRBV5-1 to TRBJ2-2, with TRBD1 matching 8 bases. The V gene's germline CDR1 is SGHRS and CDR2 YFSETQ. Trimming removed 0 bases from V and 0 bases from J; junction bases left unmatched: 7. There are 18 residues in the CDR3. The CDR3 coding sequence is TGCGCCAGCAGCTTGGCTTCTGGGACAGGACCGAACACCGGGGAGCTGTTTTTT. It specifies CASSLASGTGPNTGELFF. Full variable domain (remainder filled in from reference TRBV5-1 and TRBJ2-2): KAGVTQTPRYLIKTRGQQVTLSCSPISGHRSVSWYQQTPGQGLQFLFEYFSETQRNKGNFPGRFSGRQFSNSRSEMNVSTLELGDSALYLCASSLASGTGPNTGELFFGEGSRLTVL.

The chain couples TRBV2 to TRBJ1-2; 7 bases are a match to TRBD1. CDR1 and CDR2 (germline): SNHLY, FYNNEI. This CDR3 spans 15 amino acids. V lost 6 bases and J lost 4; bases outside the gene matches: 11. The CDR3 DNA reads TGTGCCAGCAGCCAAACAGGGGCGCCTGGCTATGGCTACACCTTC. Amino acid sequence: CASSQTGAPGYGYTF. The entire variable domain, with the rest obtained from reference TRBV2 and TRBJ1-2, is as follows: EPEVTQTPSHQVTQMGQEVILRCVPISNHLYFYWYRQILGQKVEFLVSFYNNEISEKSEIFDDQFSVERPDGSNFTLKIRSTKLEDSAMYFCASSQTGAPGYGYTFGSGTRLTVV.

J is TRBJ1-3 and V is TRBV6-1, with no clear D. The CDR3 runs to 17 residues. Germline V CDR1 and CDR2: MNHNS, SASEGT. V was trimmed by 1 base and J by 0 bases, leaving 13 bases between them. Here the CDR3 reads CASSEVPPTLSGNTIYF. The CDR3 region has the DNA TGTGCCAGCAGTGAAGTCCCCCCTACCCTCTCTGGAAACACCATATATTTT.

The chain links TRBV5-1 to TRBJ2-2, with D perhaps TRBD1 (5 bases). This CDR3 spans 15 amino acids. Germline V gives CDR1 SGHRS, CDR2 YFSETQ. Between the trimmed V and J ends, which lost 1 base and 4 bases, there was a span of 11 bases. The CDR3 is CASSLTGFGTGELFF. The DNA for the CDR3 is TGCGCCAGCAGCTTGACAGGTTTTGGCACCGGGGAGCTGTTTTTT.

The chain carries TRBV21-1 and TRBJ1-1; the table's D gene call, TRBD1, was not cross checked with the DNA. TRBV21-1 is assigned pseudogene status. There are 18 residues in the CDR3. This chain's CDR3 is CASNPRTHEGRMNTEAFF. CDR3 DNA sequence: TGTGCCAGCAACCCCCGGACACATGAAGGTAGGATGAACACTGAAGCTTTCTTT.

CDR3 in amino acids: CASSSGTGAAGYTF. CDR3 in DNA: TGTGCCAGTAGTTCCGGGACAGGGGCGGCTGGCTACACCTTC. The chain carries TRBV19 and TRBJ1-2, with 10 bases matching TRBD1. The CDR3 sequence is 14 residues long. Losses at the gene ends were 5 bases for V and 7 bases for J; bases not matched to a gene: 7. The germline V gene encodes CDR1 LNHDA and CDR2 SQIVND (reference sequence).

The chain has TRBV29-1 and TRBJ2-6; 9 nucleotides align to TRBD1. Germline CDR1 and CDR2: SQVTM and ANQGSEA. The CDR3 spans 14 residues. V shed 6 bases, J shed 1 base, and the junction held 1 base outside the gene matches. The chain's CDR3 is CSVDRGSGANVLTF. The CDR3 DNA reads TGCAGCGTGGACAGGGGATCTGGGGCCAACGTCCTGACTTTC.

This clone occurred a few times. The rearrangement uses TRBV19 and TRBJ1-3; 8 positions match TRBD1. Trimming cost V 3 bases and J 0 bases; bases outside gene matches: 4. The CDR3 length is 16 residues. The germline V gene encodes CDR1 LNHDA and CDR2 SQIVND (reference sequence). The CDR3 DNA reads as TGTGCCAGTAGTATGGGAACAGGGGGCTCTGGAAACACCATATATTTT. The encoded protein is CASSMGTGGSGNTIYF.

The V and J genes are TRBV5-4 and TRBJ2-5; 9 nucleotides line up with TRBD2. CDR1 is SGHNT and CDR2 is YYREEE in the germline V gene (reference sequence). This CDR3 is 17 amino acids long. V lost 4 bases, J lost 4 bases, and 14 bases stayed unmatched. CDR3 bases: TGTGCCAGCAGCCGTTTAGGTGGTAGCGGGAGCGGAGAGACCCAGTACTTC. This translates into CASSRLGGSGSGETQYF.

In DNA, the CDR3 is TGTGCCAGCAGCTTGGCCGCGGGGGGTTTCTACGAGCAGTACTTC. Encoded protein: CASSLAAGGFYEQYF. The J gene is TRBJ2-7, the V gene TRBV5-5, with TRBD2 matching 8 bases. CDR1 and CDR2 (germline): SGHKS, YYEKEE (reference sequence). V was clipped by 0 bases and J by 3 bases; unmatched bases: 5. This CDR3 comprises 15 residues.

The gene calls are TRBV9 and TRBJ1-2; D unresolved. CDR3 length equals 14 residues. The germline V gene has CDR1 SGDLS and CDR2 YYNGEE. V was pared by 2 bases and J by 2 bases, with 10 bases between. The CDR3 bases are TGTGCCAGCAGCGTCGGGGTTGAGAACTATGGCTACACCTTC. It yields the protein CASSVGVENYGYTF.

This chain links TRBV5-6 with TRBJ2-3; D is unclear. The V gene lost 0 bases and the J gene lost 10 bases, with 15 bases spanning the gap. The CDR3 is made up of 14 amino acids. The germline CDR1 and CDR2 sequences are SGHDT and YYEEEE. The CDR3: CASSLGPSGLPQYF. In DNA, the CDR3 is TGTGCCAGCAGCTTGGGGCCGTCGGGTCTCCCGCAGTATTTT.

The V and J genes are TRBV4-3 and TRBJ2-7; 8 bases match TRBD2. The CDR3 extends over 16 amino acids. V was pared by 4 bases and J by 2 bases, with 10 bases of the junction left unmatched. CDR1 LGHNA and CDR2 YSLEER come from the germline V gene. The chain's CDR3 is CASSRGSTSATYEQYF. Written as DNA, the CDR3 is TGCGCCAGCAGCCGGGGGTCGACTAGCGCTACCTACGAGCAGTACTTC.

CDR3 amino acids: CASSLDGLAGVNEQFF. The CDR3 DNA is TGTGCCAGCAGCTTGGACGGACTAGCGGGGGTTAATGAGCAGTTCTTC. This sequence joins TRBV5-5 and TRBJ2-1; 13 nucleotides line up with TRBD2. Germline CDR1 and CDR2: SGHKS and YYEKEE (reference sequence). There are 16 residues in the CDR3. V lost 0 bases and J lost 7; bases outside the gene matches: 4.

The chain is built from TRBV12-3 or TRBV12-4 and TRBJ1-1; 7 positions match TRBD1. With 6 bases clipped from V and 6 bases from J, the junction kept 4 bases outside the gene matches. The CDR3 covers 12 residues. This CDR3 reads CASSITGAEAFF. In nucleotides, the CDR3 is TGTGCCAGCAGCATAACAGGGGCTGAAGCTTTCTTT.

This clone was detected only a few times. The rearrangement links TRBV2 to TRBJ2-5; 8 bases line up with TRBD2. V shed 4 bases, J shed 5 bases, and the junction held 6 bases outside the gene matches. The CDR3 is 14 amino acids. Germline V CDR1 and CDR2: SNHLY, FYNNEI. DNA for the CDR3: TGTGCCAGCAGTGCTGGACTAGCTCAGGAGACCCAGTACTTC. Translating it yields CASSAGLAQETQYF.

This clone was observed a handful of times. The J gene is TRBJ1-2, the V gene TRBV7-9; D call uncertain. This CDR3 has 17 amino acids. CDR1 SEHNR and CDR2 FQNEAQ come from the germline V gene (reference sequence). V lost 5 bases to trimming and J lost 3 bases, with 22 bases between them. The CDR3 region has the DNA TGTGCCAGCAGCCCCTCGAATGTGCGGGGTTCGGACTATGGCTACACCTTC. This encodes CASSPSNVRGSDYGYTF.

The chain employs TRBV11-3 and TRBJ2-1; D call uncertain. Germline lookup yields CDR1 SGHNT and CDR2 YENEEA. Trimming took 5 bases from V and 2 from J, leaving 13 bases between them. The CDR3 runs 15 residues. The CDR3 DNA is TGTGCCAGCAGCCTCCCGGCGACAACCTACAATGAGCAGTTCTTC. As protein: CASSLPATTYNEQFF.

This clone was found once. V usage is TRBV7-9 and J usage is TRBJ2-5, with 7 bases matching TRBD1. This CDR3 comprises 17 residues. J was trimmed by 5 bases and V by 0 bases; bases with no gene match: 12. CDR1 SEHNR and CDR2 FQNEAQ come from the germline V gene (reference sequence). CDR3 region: CASSLALVRQGDETQYF. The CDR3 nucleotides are TGTGCCAGCAGCTTAGCTTTGGTTCGACAGGGTGACGAGACCCAGTACTTC.

DNA of the CDR3: TGCGCCAGCAGCTCCTTACAGGGTAGGAACACCGGGGAGCTGTTTTTT. It specifies CASSSLQGRNTGELFF. The J gene is TRBJ2-2, the V gene TRBV5-1; possible D gene TRBD1, 6 bases. Germline CDR1 SGHRS, CDR2 YFSETQ. The length of the CDR3 is 16 residues. V gave up 3 bases and J gave up 1 base, with 13 bases separating them.

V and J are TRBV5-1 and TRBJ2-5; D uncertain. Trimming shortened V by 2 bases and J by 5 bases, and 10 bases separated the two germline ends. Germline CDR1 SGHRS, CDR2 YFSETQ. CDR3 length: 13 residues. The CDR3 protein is CASSFGAFETQYF. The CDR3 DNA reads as TGCGCCAGCAGCTTTGGAGCTTTCGAGACCCAGTACTTC.